A single sample is the source of the 17 T cell receptor beta chains below, sequenced in a study of T cell changes during pregnancy in multiple sclerosis. TCRdb keeps only in-frame clones here, not all; method: immunoSEQ multiplex PCR. The profile shows tens of thousands of clones, 80% to 95% of them singletons. Sequences were derived from peripheral blood, sampled in the third trimester of pregnancy. These TCRs come from a female donor in good health, enrolled as a control in a pregnancy study.

The V and J genes are TRBV25-1 and TRBJ2-3, with 14 bases aligning to TRBD2. J was trimmed by 3 bases and V by 4 bases; bases with no gene match: 3. The length of the CDR3 is 16 residues. Germline loops: CDR1 MGHDK, CDR2 SYGVNS. CDR3 in amino acids: CASSGLAGGRTDTQYF. CDR3 DNA sequence: TGTGCCAGCAGTGGACTAGCGGGGGGGCGGACAGATACGCAGTATTTT.

The chain carries TRBV27 and TRBJ1-1; D remains ambiguous. The CDR3 has 13 residues. The germline V gene encodes CDR1 MNHEY and CDR2 SMNVEV (reference sequence). V was pared by 6 bases and J by 7 bases, with 15 bases between. The CDR3 bases are TGTGCCAGCAGCGTTGGTGCGGGTTTTGAAGCTTTCTTT. As protein: CASSVGAGFEAFF.

V is TRBV30 and J is TRBJ1-1; no firm D call. CDR1 GTSNPN and CDR2 SVGIG come from the germline V gene (reference sequence). There are 13 residues in the CDR3. V was clipped by 0 bases and J by 7 bases, with 12 bases between them. CDR3: CAWSVRIEGEAFF. CDR3 DNA: TGTGCCTGGAGTGTCCGAATCGAGGGTGAAGCTTTCTTT.

The V call is TRBV5-1, the J call TRBJ1-1, with 8 bases identical to TRBD1. V lost 0 bases and J lost 5; bases outside the gene matches: 3. This CDR3 has 14 amino acids. The germline V gene encodes CDR1 SGHRS and CDR2 YFSETQ. The CDR3 nucleotides are TGCGCCAGCAGCTTGGACAGGGGGAGAACTGAAGCTTTCTTT. This gives the protein CASSLDRGRTEAFF.

About this clone itself: The germline gene is not matched at one end of the junction; a read error may be the cause. This chain connects TRBV14 to TRBJ2-5, with D possibly TRBD2 on 5 matching bases. The CDR3 extends over 14 amino acids. Per germline, CDR1 SGHDN and CDR2 FVKESK. The CDR3 here is CASSQELGLLRPDF. The CDR3 bases are TGTGCCAGCAGCCAAGAACTTGGACTGCTCCGGCCGGACTTC.

The chain is built from TRBV6-5 and TRBJ1-2, with D perhaps TRBD1 (5 bases). Looked up from germline, CDR1 is MNHEY and CDR2 is SVGAGI. The CDR3 totals 15 residues. V lost 6 bases and J 0 bases, leaving 14 bases between the germline ends. The CDR3 sequence: CASRQVVIANYGYTF. The DNA of the CDR3 is TGTGCCAGCAGACAGGTGGTGATAGCTAACTATGGCTACACCTTC.

The chain links TRBV10-3 to TRBJ1-1, with D perhaps TRBD1 (5 bases). The CDR3 length is 13 residues. CDR1 is ENHRY, CDR2 SYGVKD, per germline. The ends were cut back, 10 bases at V and 0 bases at J, with 12 bases in the middle. CDR3 DNA: TGTGCCACACTCGACAGATTGAACACTGAAGCTTTCTTT. Protein: CATLDRLNTEAFF.

V is TRBV20-1 and J is TRBJ2-1, with TRBD2 as a possible D gene (5 bases). CDR3 length equals 11 residues. V lost 7 bases, J lost 8 bases, and 12 bases lay in between. Germline V CDR1 and CDR2: DFQATT, SNEGSKA (reference sequence). This CDR3 reads CSVELGDEQFF. The CDR3 DNA reads as TGCAGTGTCGAACTAGGAGATGAGCAGTTCTTC.

This chain uses TRBV7-9 with TRBJ2-4, with 11 bases matching TRBD2. Losses at the gene ends were 5 bases for V and 0 bases for J; bases not matched to a gene: 9. This CDR3 contains 18 residues. CDR1 and CDR2 (germline): SEHNR, FQNEAQ (reference sequence). The CDR3 is CASSPIGTSGLAKNIQYF. Written as DNA, the CDR3 is TGTGCCAGCAGCCCGATCGGGACTAGCGGACTAGCCAAAAACATTCAGTACTTC. Combining the CDR3 with reference TRBV7-9 and TRBJ2-4 gives the whole variable domain DTGVSQNPRHKITKRGQNVTFRCDPISEHNRLYWYRQTLGQGPEFLTYFQNEAQLEKSRLLSDRFSAERPKGSFSTLEIQRTEQGDSAMYLCASSPIGTSGLAKNIQYFGAGTRLSVL.

The chain joins TRBV18 to TRBJ1-5; a weak D match, TRBD1 (5 bases). CDR3 length: 13 amino acids. Trimming stripped 6 bases from V and 7 bases from J, with 13 bases between. The germline V gene has CDR1 KGHSH and CDR2 LQKENI. CDR3: CASSHGGNQPQHF. In DNA, the CDR3 is TGTGCCAGCTCCCACGGGGGGAACCAGCCCCAGCATTTT.

The chain links TRBV6-6 to TRBJ2-3; D gene uncertain. The CDR3 spans 11 residues. The V and J ends lost 5 bases and 6 bases respectively, with 6 bases between them. CDR1 is MNHNY and CDR2 is SVGAGI in the germline V gene (reference sequence). CDR3 sequence: CASSPRDTQYF. DNA of the CDR3: TGTGCCAGCAGTCCCCGGGATACGCAGTATTTT.

The rearrangement joins TRBV29-1 to TRBJ1-3; D call uncertain. V gave up 0 bases and J gave up 3 bases, with 9 bases separating them. The CDR3 loop spans 14 amino acids. Germline lookup yields CDR1 SQVTM and CDR2 ANQGSEA. In DNA form, the CDR3 reads TGCAGCGTTGAAGATCCGGTGTTTGGAAACACCATATATTTT. Translated, it gives CSVEDPVFGNTIYF. Filled out from reference TRBV29-1 and TRBJ1-3, the complete variable domain reads SAVISQKPSRDICQRGTSLTIQCQVDSQVTMMFWYRQQPGQSLTLIATANQGSEATYESGFVIDKFPISRPNLTFSTLTVSNMSPEDSSIYLCSVEDPVFGNTIYFGEGSWLTVV.

The J gene is TRBJ2-7, the V gene TRBV4-1; D perhaps matches TRBD2 (7 bases). The CDR3 covers 14 residues. Trimming shortened V by 1 base and J by 2 bases, and 9 bases separated the two germline ends. Germline CDR1 and CDR2: MGHRA and YSYEKL. As DNA, the CDR3 is TGCGCCAGCAGCCAAGGGGGGGGCACCTACGAGCAGTACTTC. Encoded protein: CASSQGGGTYEQYF.

This sequence joins TRBV14 and TRBJ1-2; 7 bases line up with TRBD1. V shed 4 bases, J shed 6 bases, and the junction held 5 bases outside the gene matches. The V gene's germline CDR1 is SGHDN and CDR2 FVKESK. The CDR3 sequence is 13 residues long. The CDR3 protein is CASSRDRVDGYTF. DNA for the CDR3: TGTGCCAGCAGCCGAGACAGGGTCGATGGCTACACCTTC.

Only one count was recorded for this clone. The chain combines TRBV11-3 with TRBJ1-4; 7 bases agree with TRBD1. The V segment lost 1 base and the J segment 0 bases; nucleotides outside the gene matches: 2. CDR1 is SGHNT and CDR2 is YENEEA in the germline V gene. This CDR3 spans 16 amino acids. CDR3 in DNA: TGTGCCAGCAGCTTAGGCGGGACAGCAACTAATGAAAAACTGTTTTTT. This translates into CASSLGGTATNEKLFF.

The gene calls are TRBV6-5 and TRBJ1-1; 9 bases are shared with TRBD1. V gave up 6 bases and J gave up 5 bases; unmatched junction bases: 10. This CDR3 has 15 residues. From germline, CDR1 is MNHEY and CDR2 SVGAGI. CDR3 DNA: TGTGCCAGCAGACCAACCGGGACAGGGAGAACTGAAGCTTTCTTT. Translating it yields CASRPTGTGRTEAFF.

V gene TRBV11-3 combines with J gene TRBJ2-1, with TRBD2 matching 8 bases. Germline lookup yields CDR1 SGHNT and CDR2 YENEEA. Losses at the gene ends were 1 base for V and 5 bases for J; bases not matched to a gene: 4. The CDR3 spans 15 residues. The CDR3 region is CASSLGSGADNEQFF. The CDR3 DNA follows: TGTGCCAGCAGCTTAGGTAGCGGGGCGGACAATGAGCAGTTCTTC.